This note documents a single T cell receptor beta chain sequence. The data stem from a study of blood T cell repertoires in COVID-19. About the study: T cells, B-cell-depleted T cells, or PBMCs supplied cDNA or gDNA.

TCRdb's copy holds only in-frame clones and misses some; the assay was immunoSEQ multiplex PCR. The table includes under 200,000 clones, around nine tenths detected once. The sample was peripheral blood. This clonotype was sampled from a man aged 18 to 29 with active or convalescent COVID-19.

The DNA for the CDR3 is TGTGCCAGCAGCCCACAGGCCTACTATAATTCACCCCTCCACTTT. Translating it yields CASSPQAYYNSPLHF. The V gene is TRBV7-2, the J gene TRBJ1-6, with D maybe TRBD1 (5 bases). Looked up from germline, CDR1 is SGHTA and CDR2 is FQGNSA. The CDR3 consists of 15 residues. V gave up 5 bases and J gave up 3 bases, with 11 bases separating them.